Below, 9 T cell receptor beta chains from the same sample are listed, as sequenced in a study of CD8 T cells in ankylosing spondylitis (dated by TCRdb to 2017 to 2019). The library was produced with 5' RACE. TCRdb names Illumina HiSeq 2500 as the instrument used. TCRdb applied fastp at Q25 and MiXCR to the public reads, then kept only in-frame beta chains. Each entry merges the rows of one CDR3 protein and shows their most common DNA and genes. This sample has about 360,000 distinct CDR3 sequences in its table, and 14% to 15% of those were observed once. The ten most abundant clones make up about 1% of the sample. The sequenced material came from blood, either unsorted or a sorted T cell fraction (not recorded which). These receptors were obtained from a male donor with ankylosing spondylitis or in good health (not recorded which).

The rearrangement joins TRBV6-1 to TRBJ2-1, with D maybe TRBD2 (6 bases). V lost 5 bases, J lost 5 bases, and 16 bases lay in between. The CDR3 covers 15 residues. CDR1 is MNHNS and CDR2 is SASEGT in the germline V gene. CDR3 amino acids: CASSPGRRGHNEQFF. In DNA form, the CDR3 reads TGTGCCAGCAGTCCTGGGAGGAGGGGCCACAATGAGCAGTTCTTC.

The chain joins TRBV12-3 or TRBV12-4 to TRBJ2-1; TRBD2 aligns across 8 bases. The ends lost 6 bases at V and 7 bases at J; junction bases unmatched: 8. This CDR3 comprises 14 residues. In DNA form, the CDR3 reads TGTGCCAGCAGGGGGGGGACTAGATCAAATGAGCAGTTCTTC. Encoded protein: CASRGGTRSNEQFF.

CDR3 amino acids: CASSLVGLNQPQHF. In DNA form, the CDR3 reads TGTGCCAGCAGCTTAGTAGGACTTAATCAGCCCCAGCATTTT. The chain uses TRBV7-2 and TRBJ1-5; D not certain. V was cut by 1 base and J by 4 bases, with 8 bases left in between. The CDR3 contains 14 residues. CDR1 is SGHTA and CDR2 is FQGNSA in the germline V gene.

This clonotype was counted only a few times. V gene TRBV27 combines with J gene TRBJ2-1; 10 nucleotides agree with TRBD2. The germline V gene encodes CDR1 MNHEY and CDR2 SMNVEV (reference sequence). This CDR3 spans 16 amino acids. After removal of 7 bases from V and 0 bases from J, the junction contained 6 bases not matched to a gene. CDR3 DNA: TGTGCCAGCACCGAGACTAGCGGGTTCTCCTACAATGAGCAGTTCTTC. It specifies CASTETSGFSYNEQFF.

The V call is TRBV12-3 or TRBV12-4, the J call TRBJ2-1, with 7 bases that match TRBD1. V lost 6 bases and J lost 3; bases outside the gene matches: 2. The CDR3 consists of 13 residues. The CDR3 spells CASRGTVYNEQFF. CDR3 coding DNA: TGTGCCAGCAGGGGGACAGTCTACAATGAGCAGTTCTTC.

The chain uses TRBV20-1 and TRBJ2-3; D unclear. Germline CDR1 is DFQATT and CDR2 is SNEGSKA (reference sequence). V dropped 3 bases and J dropped 3 bases, with 7 bases sitting between them. The CDR3 runs to 12 residues. CDR3 in DNA: TGCAGTGCTAGCCGCGAAACAGATACGCAGTATTTT. Translation: CSASRETDTQYF.

The chain recombines TRBV3-1 with TRBJ2-1, with D uncertain. CDR3 length: 18 residues. Germline V gives CDR1 LGHDT, CDR2 YNNKEL (reference sequence). Trimming removed 4 bases at V and 5 bases at J, with 24 bases between. The CDR3 reads CASSPPMHIWVNNNEQFF. Here the CDR3 DNA reads TGTGCCAGCAGCCCCCCCATGCACATCTGGGTGAACAACAATGAGCAGTTCTTC.

This chain's CDR3 is CASSYSRRSTGELFF. The CDR3 DNA sequence: TGTGCCAGCAGTTACTCGAGACGGTCCACCGGGGAGCTGTTTTTT. The J gene is TRBJ2-2, the V gene TRBV6-5; D remains ambiguous. This CDR3 spans 15 amino acids. V was clipped by 0 bases and J by 4 bases, with 9 bases between them. CDR1 and CDR2 (germline): MNHEY, SVGAGI.

This clonotype was counted at least ten times. This chain links TRBV12-3 or TRBV12-4 with TRBJ1-2; D remains unclear. V was trimmed by 7 bases and J by 4 bases, leaving 16 bases between them. The CDR3 loop spans 14 amino acids. This CDR3 reads CASTLEPPSYGYTF. CDR3 DNA sequence: TGTGCCAGCACCCTGGAACCCCCTAGCTATGGCTACACCTTC.